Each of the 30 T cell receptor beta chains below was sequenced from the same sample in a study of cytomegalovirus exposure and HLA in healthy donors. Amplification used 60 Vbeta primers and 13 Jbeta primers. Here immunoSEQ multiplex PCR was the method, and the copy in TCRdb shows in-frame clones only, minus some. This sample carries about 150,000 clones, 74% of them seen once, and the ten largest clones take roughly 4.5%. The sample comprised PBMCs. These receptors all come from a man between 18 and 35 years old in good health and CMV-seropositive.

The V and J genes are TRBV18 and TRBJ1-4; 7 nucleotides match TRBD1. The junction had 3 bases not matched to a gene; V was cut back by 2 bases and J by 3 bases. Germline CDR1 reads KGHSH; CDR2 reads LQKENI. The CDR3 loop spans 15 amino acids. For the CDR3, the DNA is TGTGCCAGCTCACCAATGGGACAGCCTAATGAAAAACTGTTTTTT. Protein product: CASSPMGQPNEKLFF.

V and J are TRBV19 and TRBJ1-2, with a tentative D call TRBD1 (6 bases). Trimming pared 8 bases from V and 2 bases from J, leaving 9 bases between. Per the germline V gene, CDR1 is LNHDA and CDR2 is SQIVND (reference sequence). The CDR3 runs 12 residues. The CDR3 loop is CASRTGNYGYTF. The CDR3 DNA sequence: TGTGCCAGTCGAACAGGGAACTATGGCTACACCTTC.

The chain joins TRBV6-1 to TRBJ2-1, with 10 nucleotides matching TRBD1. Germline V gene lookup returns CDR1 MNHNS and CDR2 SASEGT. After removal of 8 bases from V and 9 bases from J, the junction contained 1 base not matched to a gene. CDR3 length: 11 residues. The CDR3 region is CASDRGLEQFF. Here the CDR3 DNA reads TGTGCCAGCGACAGGGGGCTTGAGCAGTTCTTC.

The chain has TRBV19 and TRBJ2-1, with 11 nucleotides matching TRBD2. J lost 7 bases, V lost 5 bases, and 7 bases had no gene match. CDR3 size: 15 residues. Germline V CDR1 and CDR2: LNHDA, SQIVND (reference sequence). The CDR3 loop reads CASSLAGGPVNEQFF. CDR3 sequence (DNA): TGTGCCAGTAGTTTAGCGGGAGGGCCGGTTAATGAGCAGTTCTTC.

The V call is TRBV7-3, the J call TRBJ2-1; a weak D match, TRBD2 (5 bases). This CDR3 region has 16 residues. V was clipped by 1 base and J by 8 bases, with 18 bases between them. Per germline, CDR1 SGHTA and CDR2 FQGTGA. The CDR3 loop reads CASSLKVSGLAHEQFF. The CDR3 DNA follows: TGTGCCAGCAGCTTAAAAGTCAGCGGCCTAGCCCATGAGCAGTTCTTC.

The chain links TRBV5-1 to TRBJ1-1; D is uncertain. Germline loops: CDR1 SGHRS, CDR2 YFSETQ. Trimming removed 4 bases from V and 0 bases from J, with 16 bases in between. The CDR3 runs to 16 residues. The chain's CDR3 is CASSPPAGLMNTEAFF. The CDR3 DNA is TGCGCCAGCAGCCCCCCGGCAGGCCTTATGAACACTGAAGCTTTCTTT.

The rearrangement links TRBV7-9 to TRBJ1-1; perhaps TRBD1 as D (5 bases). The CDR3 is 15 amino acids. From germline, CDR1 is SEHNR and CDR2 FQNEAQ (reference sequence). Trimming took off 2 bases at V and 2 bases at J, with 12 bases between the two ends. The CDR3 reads CASSLQGMSNTEAFF. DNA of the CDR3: TGTGCCAGCAGCTTACAGGGTATGAGCAACACTGAAGCTTTCTTT.

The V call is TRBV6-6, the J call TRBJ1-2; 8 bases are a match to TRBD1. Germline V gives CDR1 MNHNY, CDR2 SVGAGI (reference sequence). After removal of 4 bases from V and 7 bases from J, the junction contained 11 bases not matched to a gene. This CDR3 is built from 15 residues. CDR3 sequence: CASSSLRQGRGGYTF. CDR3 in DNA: TGTGCCAGCAGTTCCCTTCGACAGGGGAGGGGTGGCTACACCTTC.

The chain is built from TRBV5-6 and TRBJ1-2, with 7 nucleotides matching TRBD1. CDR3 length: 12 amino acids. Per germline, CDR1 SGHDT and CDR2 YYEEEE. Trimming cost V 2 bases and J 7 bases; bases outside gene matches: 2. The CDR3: CASSLRQGGYTF. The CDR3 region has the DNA TGTGCCAGCAGCTTACGACAGGGTGGCTACACCTTC.

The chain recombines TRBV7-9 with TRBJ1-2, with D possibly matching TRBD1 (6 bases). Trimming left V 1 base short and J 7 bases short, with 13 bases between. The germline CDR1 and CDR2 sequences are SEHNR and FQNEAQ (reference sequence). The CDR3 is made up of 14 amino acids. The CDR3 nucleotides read TGTGCCAGCAGCTTAGACCCTATGACAGGTGGCTACACCTTC. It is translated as CASSLDPMTGGYTF.

For the CDR3, the DNA is TGTGCCAGCAGCTTAGCCCCAGCAGGGGGCGCCCACAATGAGCAGTTCTTC. It is translated as CASSLAPAGGAHNEQFF. The V gene is TRBV7-2, the J gene TRBJ2-1, with TRBD1 identical over 8 bases. CDR1 is SGHTA, CDR2 FQGNSA, per germline. The V segment lost 0 bases and the J segment 5 bases; nucleotides outside the gene matches: 9. The CDR3 spans 17 residues. Together with reference TRBV7-2 and TRBJ2-1, the CDR3 gives the full variable domain: GAGVSQSPSNKVTEKGKDVELRCDPISGHTALYWYRQSLGQGLEFLIYFQGNSAPDKSGLPSDRFSAERTGGSVSTLTIQRTQQEDSAVYLCASSLAPAGGAHNEQFFGPGTRLTVL.

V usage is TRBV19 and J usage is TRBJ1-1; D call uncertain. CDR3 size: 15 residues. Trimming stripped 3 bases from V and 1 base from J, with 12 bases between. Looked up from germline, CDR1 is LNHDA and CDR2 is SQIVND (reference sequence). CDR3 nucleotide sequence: TGTGCCAGTAGTATCCTAAGAGAGGAGAACACTGAAGCTTTCTTT. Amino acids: CASSILREENTEAFF.

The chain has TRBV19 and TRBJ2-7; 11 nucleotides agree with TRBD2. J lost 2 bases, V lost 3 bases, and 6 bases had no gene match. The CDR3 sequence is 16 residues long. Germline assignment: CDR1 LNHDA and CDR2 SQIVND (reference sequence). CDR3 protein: CASSMGTSGRTYEQYF. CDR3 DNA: TGTGCCAGTAGTATGGGGACTAGCGGACGAACCTACGAGCAGTACTTC.

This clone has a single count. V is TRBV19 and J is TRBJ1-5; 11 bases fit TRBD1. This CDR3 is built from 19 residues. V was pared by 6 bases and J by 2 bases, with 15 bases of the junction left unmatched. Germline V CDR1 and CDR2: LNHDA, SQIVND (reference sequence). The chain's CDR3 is CASSPRRTGGASGNQPQHF. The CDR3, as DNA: TGTGCCAGTAGCCCCCGCCGGACAGGGGGCGCGTCAGGCAATCAGCCCCAGCATTTT.

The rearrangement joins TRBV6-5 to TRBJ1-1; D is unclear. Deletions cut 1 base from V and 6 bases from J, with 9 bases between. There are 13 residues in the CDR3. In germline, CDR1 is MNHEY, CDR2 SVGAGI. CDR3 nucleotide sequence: TGTGCCAGCAGTTACTTCGAGGGCCCTGAAGCTTTCTTT. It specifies CASSYFEGPEAFF.

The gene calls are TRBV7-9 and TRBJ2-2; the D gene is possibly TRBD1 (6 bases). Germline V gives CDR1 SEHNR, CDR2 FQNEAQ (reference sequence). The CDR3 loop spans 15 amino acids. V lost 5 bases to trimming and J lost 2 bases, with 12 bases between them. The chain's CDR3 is CASSPGQINTGELFF. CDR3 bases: TGTGCCAGCAGCCCTGGACAGATAAACACCGGGGAGCTGTTTTTT.

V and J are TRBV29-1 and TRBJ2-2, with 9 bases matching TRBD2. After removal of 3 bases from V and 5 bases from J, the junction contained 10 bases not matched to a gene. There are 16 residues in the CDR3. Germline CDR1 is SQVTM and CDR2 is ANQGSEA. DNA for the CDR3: TGCAGCGTTGATACGGCGGGAGGGCCCGGGACCGGGGAGCTGTTTTTT. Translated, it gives CSVDTAGGPGTGELFF.

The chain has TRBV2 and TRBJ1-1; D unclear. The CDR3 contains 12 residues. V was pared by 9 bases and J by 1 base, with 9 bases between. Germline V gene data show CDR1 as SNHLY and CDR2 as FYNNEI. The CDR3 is CARRTGNTEAFF. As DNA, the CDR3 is TGTGCCAGGAGGACTGGGAACACTGAAGCTTTCTTT. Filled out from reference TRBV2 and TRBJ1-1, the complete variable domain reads EPEVTQTPSHQVTQMGQEVILRCVPISNHLYFYWYRQILGQKVEFLVSFYNNEISEKSEIFDDQFSVERPDGSNFTLKIRSTKLEDSAMYFCARRTGNTEAFFGQGTRLTVV.

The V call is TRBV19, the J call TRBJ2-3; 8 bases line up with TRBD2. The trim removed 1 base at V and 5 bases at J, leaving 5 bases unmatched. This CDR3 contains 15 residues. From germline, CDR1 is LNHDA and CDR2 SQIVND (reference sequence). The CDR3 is CASSIGGLAEDTQYF. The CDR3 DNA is TGTGCCAGTAGTATAGGCGGACTAGCAGAAGATACGCAGTATTTT.

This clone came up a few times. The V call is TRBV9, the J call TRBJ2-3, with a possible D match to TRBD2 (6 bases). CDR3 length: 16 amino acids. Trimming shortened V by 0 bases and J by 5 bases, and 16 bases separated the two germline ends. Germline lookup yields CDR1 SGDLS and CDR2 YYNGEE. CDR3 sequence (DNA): TGTGCCAGCAGCGTAGAAGCTTGGGAGGATGGAGATACGCAGTATTTT. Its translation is CASSVEAWEDGDTQYF.

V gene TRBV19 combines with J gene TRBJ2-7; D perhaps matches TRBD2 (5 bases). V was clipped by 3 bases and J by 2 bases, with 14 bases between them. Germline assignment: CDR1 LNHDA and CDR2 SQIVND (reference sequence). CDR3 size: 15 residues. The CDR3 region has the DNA TGTGCCAGTAGTATTGGGCTAGCTAAAACCTACGAGCAGTACTTC. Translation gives CASSIGLAKTYEQYF.

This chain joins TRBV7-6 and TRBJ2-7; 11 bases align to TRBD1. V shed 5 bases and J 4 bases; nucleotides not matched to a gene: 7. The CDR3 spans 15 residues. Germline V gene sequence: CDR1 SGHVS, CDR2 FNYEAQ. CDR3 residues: CASSPQDRGRYEQYF. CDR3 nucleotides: TGTGCCAGCAGCCCTCAGGACAGGGGGCGATACGAGCAGTACTTC.

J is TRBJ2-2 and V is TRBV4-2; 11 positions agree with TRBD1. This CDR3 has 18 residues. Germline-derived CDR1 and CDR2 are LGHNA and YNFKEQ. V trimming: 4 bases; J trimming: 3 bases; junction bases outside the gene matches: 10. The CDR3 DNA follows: TGTGCCAGCAGCCGCAGGCGGGCGGGACAGGGGGACACCGGGGAGCTGTTTTTT. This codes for CASSRRRAGQGDTGELFF.

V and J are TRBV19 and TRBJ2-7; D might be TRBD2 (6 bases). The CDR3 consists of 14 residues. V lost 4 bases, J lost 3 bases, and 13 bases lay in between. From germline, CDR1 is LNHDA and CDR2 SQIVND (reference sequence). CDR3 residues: CASSRGDRNYEQYF. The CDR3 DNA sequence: TGTGCCAGTAGTAGGGGGGACCGAAACTACGAGCAGTACTTC.

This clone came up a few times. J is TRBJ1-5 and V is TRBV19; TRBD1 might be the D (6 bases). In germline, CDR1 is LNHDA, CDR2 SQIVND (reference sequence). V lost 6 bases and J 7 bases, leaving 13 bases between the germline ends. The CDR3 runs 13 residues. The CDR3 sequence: CASRSRGGQPQHF. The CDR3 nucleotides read TGTGCCAGTAGGTCCCGTGGGGGCCAGCCCCAGCATTTT.

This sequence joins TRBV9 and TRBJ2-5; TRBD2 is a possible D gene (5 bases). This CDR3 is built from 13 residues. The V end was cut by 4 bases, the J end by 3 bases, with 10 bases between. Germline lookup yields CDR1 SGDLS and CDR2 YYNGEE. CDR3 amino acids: CASSFGLEETQYF. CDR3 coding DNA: TGTGCCAGCAGCTTCGGACTTGAAGAGACCCAGTACTTC.

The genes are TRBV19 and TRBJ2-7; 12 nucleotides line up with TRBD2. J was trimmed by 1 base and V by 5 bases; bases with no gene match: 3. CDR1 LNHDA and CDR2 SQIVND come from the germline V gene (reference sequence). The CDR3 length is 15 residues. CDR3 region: CASSVGTSGSYEQYF. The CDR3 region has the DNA TGTGCCAGTAGTGTCGGGACTAGCGGGTCCTACGAGCAGTACTTC.

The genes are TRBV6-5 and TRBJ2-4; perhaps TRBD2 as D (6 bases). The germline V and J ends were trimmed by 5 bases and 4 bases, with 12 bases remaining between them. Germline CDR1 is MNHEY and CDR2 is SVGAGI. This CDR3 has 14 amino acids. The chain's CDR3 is CASSRGKIKNIQYF. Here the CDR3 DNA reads TGTGCCAGCAGTCGGGGGAAGATTAAAAACATTCAGTACTTC.

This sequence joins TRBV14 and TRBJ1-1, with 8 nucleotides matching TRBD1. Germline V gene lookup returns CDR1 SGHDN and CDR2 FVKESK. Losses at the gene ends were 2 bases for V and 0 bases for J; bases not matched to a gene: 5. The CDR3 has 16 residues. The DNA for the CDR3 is TGTGCCAGCAGCCAAAACAGGGGGGTAGTGAACACTGAAGCTTTCTTT. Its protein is CASSQNRGVVNTEAFF.

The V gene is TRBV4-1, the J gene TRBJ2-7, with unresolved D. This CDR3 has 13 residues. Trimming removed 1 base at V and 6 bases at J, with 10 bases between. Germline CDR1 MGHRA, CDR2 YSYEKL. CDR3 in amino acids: CASSQVGATEQYF. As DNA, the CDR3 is TGCGCCAGCAGCCAAGTAGGAGCCACCGAGCAGTACTTC.